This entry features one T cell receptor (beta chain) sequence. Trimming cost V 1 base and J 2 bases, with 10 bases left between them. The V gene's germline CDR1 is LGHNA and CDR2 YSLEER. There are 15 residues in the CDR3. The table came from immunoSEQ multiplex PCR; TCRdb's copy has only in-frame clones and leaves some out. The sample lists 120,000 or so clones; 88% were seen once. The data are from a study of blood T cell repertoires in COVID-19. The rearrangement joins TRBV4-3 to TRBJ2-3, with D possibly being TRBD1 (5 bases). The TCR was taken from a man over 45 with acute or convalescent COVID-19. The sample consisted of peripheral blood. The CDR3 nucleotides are TGCGCCAGCAGCCAAGTAGGGGCAGACACAGATACGCAGTATTTT. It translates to CASSQVGADTDTQYF.